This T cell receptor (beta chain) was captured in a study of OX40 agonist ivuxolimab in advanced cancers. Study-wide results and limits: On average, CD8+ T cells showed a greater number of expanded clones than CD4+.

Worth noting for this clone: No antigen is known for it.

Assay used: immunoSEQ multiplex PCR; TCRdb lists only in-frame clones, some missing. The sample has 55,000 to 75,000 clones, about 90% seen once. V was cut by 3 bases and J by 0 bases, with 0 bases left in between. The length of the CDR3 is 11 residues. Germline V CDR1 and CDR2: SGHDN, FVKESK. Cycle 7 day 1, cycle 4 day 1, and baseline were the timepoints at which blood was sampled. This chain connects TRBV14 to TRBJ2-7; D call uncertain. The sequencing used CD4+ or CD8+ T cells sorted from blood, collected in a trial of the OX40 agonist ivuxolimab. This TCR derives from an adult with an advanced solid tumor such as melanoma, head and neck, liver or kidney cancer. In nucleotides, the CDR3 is TGTGCCAGCAGCCACTCCTACGAGCAGTACTTC. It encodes CASSHSYEQYF.